The present TCR beta chain was sequenced within a study of a mutant IDH1 vaccine in newly diagnosed glioma. Study at large: Treated patients, about 60% male and approximately 38% female, averaged around 40 years of age. Most patients had radiochemotherapy with temozolomide before enrollment; others had one alone. Whole-study results and caveats: Pseudoprogression seemingly bore no relation to changes in top peripheral T cell clonotypes.

CDR3 size: 13 residues. CDR1 is GTSNPN and CDR2 is SVGIG in the germline V gene (reference sequence). V was trimmed by 2 bases and J by 4 bases, leaving 11 bases between them. Sequenced by immunoSEQ multiplex PCR; TCRdb stores in-frame clones only, minus some. The sample lists around 17,000 clones, about 95% occurring once. Remarks on this clone: Its antigen is still unknown.

Time point defined: baseline, week 1 (first vaccination visit). Treatment specified: pre-vaccination baseline after standard-of-care therapy. Donors had new IDH1-mutant astrocytomas of WHO grade 3 or 4 (ATRX-lost). The material sequenced was peripheral blood mononuclear cells (PBMCs), taken from a glioma patient treated with radiotherapy, temozolomide or both. The chain uses TRBV30 and TRBJ1-1; perhaps TRBD1 as D (6 bases). The TCR originated in a woman between 18 and 30 years old with glioma. Some clones in this sample may be carry-over from other donors' samples. The CDR3 DNA reads TGTGCCTGGAGTAAAGGGGGTAGCACTGAAGCTTTCTTT. Translating it yields CAWSKGGSTEAFF.